These 23 T cell receptor beta chains came from one sample sequenced in a study of beta chain features in type 1 diabetes. Findings of the study overall: All four CD4+ subsets from Type 1 diabetes patients carried moderately but significantly shorter TCRB CDR3s.

Antigens of these TCRs are unknown. The isolated RNA, all of it, was reverse transcribed, so expressed TCRB transcripts were what got sequenced. Some clones are missing from TCRdb's copy, which holds only in-frame ones; the method was immunoSEQ multiplex PCR. The repertoire has about 270,000 clones, 14% of them found once; the top ten carry roughly 0.018%. Material for sequencing was naive CD4+ T cells from blood. Receptors were obtained from a man aged 25 to 40 with type 1 diabetes.

The chain is built from TRBV7-9 and TRBJ2-3; no clear D. Germline assignment: CDR1 SEHNR and CDR2 FQNEAQ (reference sequence). The V end was cut by 5 bases, the J end by 0 bases, with 15 bases between. The CDR3 is 16 residues long. DNA for the CDR3: TGTGCCAGCAGCCTTATGCGTCAATCTAGCACAGATACGCAGTATTTT. Amino acids: CASSLMRQSSTDTQYF. Filled out from reference TRBV7-9 and TRBJ2-3, the complete variable domain reads DTGVSQNPRHKITKRGQNVTFRCDPISEHNRLYWYRQTLGQGPEFLTYFQNEAQLEKSRLLSDRFSAERPKGSFSTLEIQRTEQGDSAMYLCASSLMRQSSTDTQYFGPGTRLTVL.

The chain couples TRBV28 to TRBJ2-1; weak D call: TRBD2 (6 bases). This CDR3 is built from 16 residues. Germline V CDR1 and CDR2: MDHEN, SYDVKM. The V gene lost 4 bases and the J gene lost 5 bases, with 18 bases spanning the gap. The CDR3 region has the DNA TGTGCCAGCAGTTCCCGACTAGGTTTCGCCCACAATGAGCAGTTCTTC. This codes for CASSSRLGFAHNEQFF.

The V gene is TRBV5-4, the J gene TRBJ2-5; D is unresolved. The germline CDR1 and CDR2 sequences are SGHNT and YYREEE (reference sequence). Deletions cut 5 bases from V and 0 bases from J, with 11 bases between. The CDR3 runs to 14 residues. The chain's CDR3 is CASRRQDYQETQYF. The DNA for the CDR3 is TGTGCCAGCAGGCGTCAGGATTACCAAGAGACCCAGTACTTC.

This clone occurred a few times. The V gene is TRBV29-1, the J gene TRBJ2-5; TRBD1 matches at 7 bases. V lost 7 bases, J lost 3 bases, and 8 bases stayed unmatched. Germline loops: CDR1 SQVTM, CDR2 ANQGSEA. The CDR3 totals 13 residues. The DNA for the CDR3 is TGCAGCGCCCTCAGGGGGACGGAAGAGACCCAGTACTTC. Its protein product is CSALRGTEETQYF.

This clone occurred a few times. The chain uses TRBV19 and TRBJ2-1; 15 positions agree with TRBD2. CDR1 is LNHDA and CDR2 is SQIVND in the germline V gene (reference sequence). V was pared by 5 bases and J by 9 bases, with 8 bases of the junction left unmatched. This CDR3 is 16 amino acids long. The CDR3 nucleotides are TGTGCCAGTAGTTTTGCCGGGACTAGCGGGAGGAGTGAGCAGTTCTTC. Protein sequence: CASSFAGTSGRSEQFF.

This clone was picked up a small number of times. The CDR3 is CASSLGGTSGSLYEQYF. The CDR3 coding sequence is TGTGCCAGCAGCTTAGGCGGGACTAGCGGGAGTCTCTACGAGCAGTACTTC. The V gene is TRBV11-2, the J gene TRBJ2-7, with 14 bases matching TRBD2. After removal of 1 base from V and 3 bases from J, the junction contained 5 bases not matched to a gene. This CDR3 has 17 residues. Germline-derived CDR1 and CDR2 are SGHAT and FQNNGV.

The sample holds a few counts of this clone. The V gene is TRBV25-1, the J gene TRBJ2-7; TRBD1 agrees at 9 bases. Germline CDR1 and CDR2: MGHDK and SYGVNS. The CDR3 runs to 14 residues. The trim removed 6 bases at V and 4 bases at J, leaving 7 bases unmatched. The CDR3 region has the DNA TGTGCCAGCAGGACCGGACAGGGGACATACGAGCAGTACTTC. Its protein product is CASRTGQGTYEQYF.

The chain joins TRBV11-1 to TRBJ2-5; D is undetermined. Trimming took off 5 bases at V and 3 bases at J, with 10 bases between the two ends. This CDR3 spans 13 amino acids. Germline CDR1 SGHAT, CDR2 FQDESV (reference sequence). The CDR3 here is CASSLNRKETQYF. The CDR3 nucleotides are TGTGCCAGCAGCCTTAACAGAAAAGAGACCCAGTACTTC.

The chain links TRBV7-9 to TRBJ2-2, with TRBD2 matching 8 bases. Trimming cost V 3 bases and J 3 bases; bases outside gene matches: 3. From germline, CDR1 is SEHNR and CDR2 FQNEAQ (reference sequence). CDR3 length: 15 residues. The CDR3 sequence: CASSLSGRDTGELFF. In nucleotides, the CDR3 is TGTGCCAGCAGCTTGTCCGGGAGGGACACCGGGGAGCTGTTTTTT.

Only a few counts were recorded for this clone. This chain connects TRBV7-9 to TRBJ2-1; 13 bases align to TRBD2. The CDR3 is 19 residues long. CDR1 is SEHNR, CDR2 FQNEAQ, per germline (reference sequence). V lost 1 base and J lost 1; bases outside the gene matches: 7. The CDR3 coding sequence is TGTGCCAGCAGCTTAGATAGGACTAGCGGGAGAGTTTCCTACAATGAGCAGTTCTTC. This translates into CASSLDRTSGRVSYNEQFF.

This clone has only a few counts. The V gene is TRBV21-1, the J gene TRBJ2-7; the tabulated D call, TRBD2, remains unverified against the DNA. TRBV21-1 is a pseudogene locus. The CDR3 is made up of 15 amino acids. The CDR3, as DNA: TGTGCCAGCAGCAAAGATGGTCGGGGTTCCCACGAGCAGTACTTC. It encodes CASSKDGRGSHEQYF.

This clone has more than one count but fewer than ten. This rearrangement joins TRBV30 to TRBJ1-5, with TRBD1 matching over 9 bases. This CDR3 is built from 13 residues. Germline trimming cut 5 bases from V and 7 bases from J; bases unmatched to any gene: 6. CDR1 is GTSNPN, CDR2 SVGIG, per germline (reference sequence). The CDR3 reads CAWQGTGHQPQHF. CDR3 nucleotides: TGTGCCTGGCAGGGGACAGGGCACCAGCCCCAGCATTTT.

The rearrangement uses TRBV28 and TRBJ1-5; D call uncertain. The CDR3 covers 13 residues. Per germline, CDR1 MDHEN and CDR2 SYDVKM. The V gene lost 3 bases and the J gene lost 3 bases, with 6 bases spanning the gap. CDR3 coding DNA: TGTGCCAGCAGTTTCACTTCCAATCAGCCCCAGCATTTT. It specifies CASSFTSNQPQHF.

This clone was found a few times. V gene TRBV2 combines with J gene TRBJ2-5; no firm D call. The CDR3 runs to 13 residues. V was clipped by 3 bases and J by 2 bases, with 7 bases between them. CDR1 is SNHLY, CDR2 FYNNEI, per germline. The CDR3 DNA is TGTGCCAGCAGTGAGTACGGGCAAGAGACCCAGTACTTC. Translation: CASSEYGQETQYF.

This clone was picked up a small number of times. The chain recombines TRBV6-5 with TRBJ2-3; no definite D call. Per the germline V gene, CDR1 is MNHEY and CDR2 is SVGAGI. The CDR3 contains 12 residues. The ends were cut back, 5 bases at V and 7 bases at J, with 10 bases in the middle. The CDR3 DNA is TGTGCCAGCAGTGAAGCGCTGAATACGCAGTATTTT. It translates to CASSEALNTQYF.

Only a few counts were recorded for this clone. The genes are TRBV7-2 and TRBJ2-3, with D maybe TRBD2 (6 bases). The CDR3 runs to 15 residues. Trimming left V 4 bases short and J 4 bases short, with 15 bases between. Germline V CDR1 and CDR2: SGHTA, FQGNSA. CDR3: CASSSRGTDSDTQYF. CDR3 nucleotides: TGTGCCAGCAGCTCGCGGGGAACCGATTCAGATACGCAGTATTTT. Supplemented by reference TRBV7-2 and TRBJ2-3, the full variable domain reads GAGVSQSPSNKVTEKGKDVELRCDPISGHTALYWYRQSLGQGLEFLIYFQGNSAPDKSGLPSDRFSAERTGGSVSTLTIQRTQQEDSAVYLCASSSRGTDSDTQYFGPGTRLTVL.

In this sample, this clone turned up a few times. The rearrangement joins TRBV4-1 to TRBJ2-3, with TRBD2 as a possible D gene (5 bases). Trimming removed 0 bases from V and 6 bases from J, with 16 bases in between. This CDR3 spans 16 amino acids. Germline CDR1 reads MGHRA; CDR2 reads YSYEKL. This CDR3 is CASSQETTSTDDTQYF. In DNA, the CDR3 is TGCGCCAGCAGCCAAGAGACTACCTCGACCGACGATACGCAGTATTTT.

This clone was detected a few times. V is TRBV28 and J is TRBJ1-2; D uncertain. Germline assignment: CDR1 MDHEN and CDR2 SYDVKM. The CDR3 runs 15 residues. V shed 3 bases and J shed 3 bases, with 14 bases lying between them. CDR3 residues: CASSLGLGGDYGYTF. CDR3 bases: TGTGCCAGCAGTTTGGGCCTGGGAGGAGACTATGGCTACACCTTC.

The chain links TRBV19 to TRBJ2-2; 10 bases match TRBD2. CDR1 is LNHDA and CDR2 is SQIVND in the germline V gene (reference sequence). With 7 bases clipped from V and 3 bases from J, the junction kept 2 bases outside the gene matches. The CDR3 runs 14 residues. The DNA for the CDR3 is TGTGCCAGTATAGGACTAGCGGACACCGGGGAGCTGTTTTTT. It encodes CASIGLADTGELFF. Looking up the rest from reference TRBV19 and TRBJ2-2 gives the full variable domain: DGGITQSPKYLFRKEGQNVTLSCEQNLNHDAMYWYRQDPGQGLRLIYYSQIVNDFQKGDIAEGYSVSREKKESFPLTVTSAQKNPTAFYLCASIGLADTGELFFGEGSRLTVL.

J is TRBJ2-2 and V is TRBV10-3; 10 nucleotides align to TRBD1. The CDR3 is made up of 17 amino acids. V lost 3 bases and J lost 4; bases outside the gene matches: 8. Germline V lookup: CDR1 ENHRY, CDR2 SYGVKD. CDR3 sequence: CAISDLGQGGGTGELFF. DNA for the CDR3: TGTGCCATCAGTGATTTAGGACAGGGGGGTGGCACCGGGGAGCTGTTTTTT.

This rearrangement joins TRBV14 to TRBJ2-5; TRBD2 matches at 9 bases. In germline, CDR1 is SGHDN, CDR2 FVKESK. The CDR3 sequence is 14 residues long. V lost 2 bases to trimming and J lost 3 bases; unmatched junction nucleotides: 1. The CDR3 DNA is TGTGCCAGCAGCCAAATAGCGGGAGAAGAGACCCAGTACTTC. Protein sequence: CASSQIAGEETQYF.

This chain links TRBV28 with TRBJ2-7; 9 bases fit TRBD1. V was pared by 5 bases and J by 0 bases, with 8 bases of the junction left unmatched. Germline V gene lookup returns CDR1 MDHEN and CDR2 SYDVKM. This CDR3 is built from 16 residues. The CDR3 spells CASSPSGQGISYEQYF. The CDR3 DNA is TGTGCCAGCAGTCCCTCGGGACAGGGAATCTCCTACGAGCAGTACTTC.

This chain's CDR3 is CASRSGTSPDTQYF. The CDR3 DNA reads as TGTGCCAGCAGGTCCGGGACTTCCCCAGATACGCAGTATTTT. This chain links TRBV7-2 with TRBJ2-3; D is perhaps TRBD2 (6 bases). The CDR3 covers 14 residues. With 6 bases removed from V and 4 bases from J, the gap between germline ends came to 14 bases. Germline lookup yields CDR1 SGHTA and CDR2 FQGNSA.